This TCR beta chain was retrieved from a study of blood T cell repertoires in COVID-19. The V segment lost 4 bases and the J segment 6 bases; nucleotides outside the gene matches: 9. The CDR3 extends over 16 amino acids. CDR1 and CDR2 from the germline V gene are SNHLY and FYNNEI. Measured with immunoSEQ multiplex PCR; TCRdb has only the in-frame clones, and not every one. The sample holds 270,000 or so clones, over 85% seen once. The receptor's source is a woman younger than 45 with COVID-19, enrolled during active disease. The V call is TRBV2, the J call TRBJ2-3, with 11 bases identical to TRBD2. Sequenced: peripheral blood. Written as DNA, the CDR3 is TGTGCCAGCAGTGCCCTGACTAGCGGGGTTAGCGATACGCAGTATTTT. Amino acid sequence: CASSALTSGVSDTQYF.